The 24 T cell receptor beta chains below were found in one sample sequenced in a study of blood T cell repertoires in COVID-19. TCRdb's table, derived via immunoSEQ multiplex PCR, lists solely in-frame clones and lacks some. The table has under 250,000 clones, around 82% seen once. Sequenced sample: peripheral blood. The receptors stem from a man aged 35-49 years with active or convalescent COVID-19.

CDR3 amino acids: CASSLSKGRVNTEAFF. CDR3 DNA: TGTGCCAGCAGCTTGAGTAAAGGGAGGGTGAACACTGAAGCTTTCTTT. The chain recombines TRBV7-8 with TRBJ1-1; D remains ambiguous. The CDR3 runs to 16 residues. The germline gives CDR1 SGHVS, CDR2 FQNEAQ. V lost 3 bases, J lost 0 bases, and 14 bases lay in between.

This clone was counted only a few times. The V gene is TRBV6-2 or TRBV6-3, the J gene TRBJ2-2, with D unclear. Germline CDR1 is MNHEY and CDR2 is SVGEGT. This CDR3 spans 14 amino acids. Trimming pared 4 bases from V and 3 bases from J, leaving 9 bases between. Written as DNA, the CDR3 is TGTGCCAGCAGTTCCCCGACTCACACCGGGGAGCTGTTTTTT. It translates to CASSSPTHTGELFF.

In its sample, this clone was seen once. The chain has TRBV6-5 and TRBJ1-2; 7 nucleotides agree with TRBD1. Per the germline V gene, CDR1 is MNHEY and CDR2 is SVGAGI. The ends lost 8 bases at V and 5 bases at J; junction bases unmatched: 8. The CDR3 has 13 amino acids. Written as DNA, the CDR3 is TGTGCCAGCGCCCGGGACAGAAGATATGGCTACACCTTC. Its translation is CASARDRRYGYTF.

The rearrangement links TRBV6-5 to TRBJ1-1; 8 bases fit TRBD1. The CDR3 is 14 residues long. Germline V gene lookup returns CDR1 MNHEY and CDR2 SVGAGI. J gave up 5 bases and V 7 bases, and 9 bases lay outside the gene matches. The CDR3 sequence: CASTSDRGLTEAFF. The CDR3, as DNA: TGTGCCAGCACCTCCGACAGGGGTTTGACTGAAGCTTTCTTT.

The chain carries TRBV7-2 and TRBJ2-2; the D is unclear. The CDR3 is made up of 17 amino acids. Per the germline V gene, CDR1 is SGHTA and CDR2 is FQGNSA. V was clipped by 4 bases and J by 5 bases, with 20 bases between them. Here the CDR3 reads CASSSTKTGGGTGELFF. In DNA form, the CDR3 reads TGTGCCAGCAGCTCCACCAAGACCGGCGGTGGGACCGGGGAGCTGTTTTTT.

V is TRBV5-1 and J is TRBJ2-7, with TRBD2 matching over 10 bases. CDR1 and CDR2 (germline): SGHRS, YFSETQ. Trimming took 4 bases from V and 5 from J; bases not matched to a gene: 9. The CDR3 covers 15 residues. CDR3 region: CASSVSLAGENEQYF. CDR3 sequence (DNA): TGCGCCAGCAGCGTATCTCTAGCGGGAGAGAACGAGCAGTACTTC.

V is TRBV11-2 and J is TRBJ2-7; 8 bases map to TRBD1. Germline V gives CDR1 SGHAT, CDR2 FQNNGV. The CDR3 is 15 amino acids. J lost 3 bases, V lost 0 bases, and 4 bases had no gene match. In nucleotides, the CDR3 is TGTGCCAGCAGCTTAGACAGGGGGCCTTACTACGAGCAGTACTTC. Translating gives CASSLDRGPYYEQYF.

This chain connects TRBV7-9 to TRBJ1-4, with TRBD1 matching over 9 bases. CDR3 length: 15 amino acids. Germline CDR1 is SEHNR and CDR2 is FQNEAQ (reference sequence). The J segment lost 5 bases and the V segment lost 6 bases, leaving 7 bases of the junction unmatched. In DNA, the CDR3 is TGTGCCAGCAGGCAGACAGGGGGGACCAATGAAAAACTGTTTTTT. It encodes CASRQTGGTNEKLFF.

The gene calls are TRBV2 and TRBJ2-3, with D perhaps matching TRBD2 (6 bases). CDR3 length: 16 residues. In germline, CDR1 is SNHLY, CDR2 FYNNEI. The ends were cut back, 2 bases at V and 5 bases at J, with 17 bases in the middle. The CDR3 protein is CASSEQGGIGLDTQYF. CDR3 nucleotide sequence: TGTGCCAGCAGTGAACAGGGCGGGATAGGTTTAGATACGCAGTATTTT.

J is TRBJ2-1 and V is TRBV5-6, with 7 bases aligning to TRBD1. This CDR3 has 14 residues. The V segment lost 4 bases and the J segment 2 bases; nucleotides outside the gene matches: 3. The germline gives CDR1 SGHDT, CDR2 YYEEEE. The CDR3 loop reads CASSPGTAYNEQFF. The CDR3 nucleotides read TGTGCCAGCAGCCCGGGGACAGCCTACAATGAGCAGTTCTTC.

The chain has TRBV29-1 and TRBJ2-5; 7 nucleotides line up with TRBD2. Germline CDR1 and CDR2: SQVTM and ANQGSEA. Germline trimming cut 7 bases from V and 5 bases from J; bases unmatched to any gene: 1. There are 10 residues in the CDR3. CDR3 DNA: TGCAGCGCCGGGAGGGAGACCCAGTACTTC. It codes for CSAGRETQYF. Looking up the rest from reference TRBV29-1 and TRBJ2-5 gives the full variable domain: SAVISQKPSRDICQRGTSLTIQCQVDSQVTMMFWYRQQPGQSLTLIATANQGSEATYESGFVIDKFPISRPNLTFSTLTVSNMSPEDSSIYLCSAGRETQYFGPGTRLLVL.

V gene TRBV7-6 combines with J gene TRBJ1-1; 7 bases fit TRBD1. CDR3 length: 14 residues. The V gene end was trimmed by 1 base and the J gene end by 8 bases; junction bases not matched to a gene: 7. The germline gives CDR1 SGHVS, CDR2 FNYEAQ. CDR3: CASSLVQGTSEAFF. The CDR3, as DNA: TGTGCCAGCAGCTTAGTACAGGGGACATCCGAAGCTTTCTTT.

This clone was observed once. The V call is TRBV4-3, the J call TRBJ1-2, with 9 bases fitting TRBD1. V lost 0 bases to trimming and J lost 5 bases; unmatched junction nucleotides: 10. Germline V CDR1 and CDR2: LGHNA, YSLEER. The CDR3 is made up of 17 amino acids. The CDR3 region has the DNA TGCGCCAGCAGCCAAGATCTCTCGGGACAGGGTCTTTATGGCTACACCTTC. Translation: CASSQDLSGQGLYGYTF.

V is TRBV7-8 and J is TRBJ2-1; a possible D gene is TRBD1 (6 bases). V gave up 0 bases and J gave up 6 bases, with 18 bases separating them. The CDR3 totals 17 residues. CDR1 is SGHVS, CDR2 FQNEAQ, per germline. The CDR3 DNA sequence: TGTGCCAGCAGCTTAGCCCCTACAGGGTTTTCCGCCAATGAGCAGTTCTTC. It specifies CASSLAPTGFSANEQFF.

The chain carries TRBV7-9 and TRBJ1-6; D might be TRBD1 (6 bases). Germline V gives CDR1 SEHNR, CDR2 FQNEAQ (reference sequence). This CDR3 comprises 17 residues. V was pared by 5 bases and J by 0 bases, with 14 bases between. The DNA of the CDR3 is TGTGCCAGCAGCGCCGGACAGCACCGCTCCTATAATTCACCCCTCCACTTT. Amino acid sequence: CASSAGQHRSYNSPLHF.

This chain uses TRBV4-1 with TRBJ2-1; possibly TRBD1 for D (6 bases). V lost 1 base and J 7 bases, leaving 14 bases between the germline ends. The germline V gene has CDR1 MGHRA and CDR2 YSYEKL. This CDR3 is built from 15 residues. For the CDR3, the DNA is TGCGCCAGCAGCCAAGTCCCGGGGACAAGTAATGAGCAGTTCTTC. It yields the protein CASSQVPGTSNEQFF.

This rearrangement joins TRBV19 to TRBJ1-3, with 7 positions matching TRBD1. Germline CDR1 LNHDA, CDR2 SQIVND (reference sequence). With 5 bases clipped from V and 0 bases from J, the junction kept 7 bases outside the gene matches. The length of the CDR3 is 16 residues. CDR3 in amino acids: CASSFNRGTSGNTIYF. The DNA for the CDR3 is TGTGCCAGTAGTTTTAACAGGGGTACCTCTGGAAACACCATATATTTT.

The chain recombines TRBV6-5 with TRBJ1-2, with no clear D. Germline V gives CDR1 MNHEY, CDR2 SVGAGI. Between the trimmed V and J ends, which lost 6 bases and 4 bases, there was a span of 9 bases. The length of the CDR3 is 12 residues. The CDR3 bases are TGTGCCAGCAGCCCGGGGAGCTATGGCTACACCTTC. It is translated as CASSPGSYGYTF.

The chain uses TRBV5-6 and TRBJ1-1, with D possibly TRBD1 on 6 matching bases. The CDR3 has 16 amino acids. CDR1 and CDR2 (germline): SGHDT, YYEEEE. V lost 3 bases and J 0 bases, leaving 15 bases between the germline ends. CDR3 in amino acids: CASSSLGQRMNTEAFF. As DNA, the CDR3 is TGTGCCAGCAGCTCGCTAGGACAGAGAATGAACACTGAAGCTTTCTTT.

This rearrangement joins TRBV7-9 to TRBJ1-1; a weak D match, TRBD1 (5 bases). This CDR3 is built from 14 residues. Germline V gene sequence: CDR1 SEHNR, CDR2 FQNEAQ (reference sequence). The V end lost 4 bases, the J end lost 3 bases, and 12 bases lay between the germline ends. CDR3 sequence reads: CASSYGASDTEAFF. CDR3 nucleotide sequence: TGTGCCAGCAGCTATGGGGCGTCGGACACTGAAGCTTTCTTT.

The chain links TRBV19 to TRBJ2-3, with TRBD1 matching over 9 bases. Germline CDR1 and CDR2: LNHDA and SQIVND (reference sequence). The CDR3 has 17 amino acids. V trimming: 5 bases; J trimming: 3 bases; junction bases outside the gene matches: 12. CDR3 region: CASSFKRQGVGTDTQYF. The CDR3 coding sequence is TGTGCCAGTAGTTTTAAGAGACAGGGGGTTGGGACAGATACGCAGTATTTT.

The rearrangement links TRBV30 to TRBJ1-2, with D uncertain. From germline, CDR1 is GTSNPN and CDR2 SVGIG (reference sequence). The CDR3 runs to 11 residues. V lost 4 bases and J lost 6, with 9 bases in between. Written as DNA, the CDR3 is TGTGCCTGGACCAGGTTAGATGGCTACACCTTC. Protein: CAWTRLDGYTF.

This sequence joins TRBV15 and TRBJ2-2; no definite D call. V was cut by 0 bases and J by 3 bases, with 8 bases left in between. This CDR3 has 15 residues. Germline lookup yields CDR1 LNHNV and CDR2 YYDKDF (reference sequence). CDR3 protein: CATSRDRLYTGELFF. CDR3 nucleotides: TGTGCCACCAGCAGAGACAGGCTATACACCGGGGAGCTGTTTTTT.

Only a few counts were recorded for this clone. As DNA, the CDR3 is TGTGCCAGCAGGACAGGGGTTTCAGGCGAGCAGTACTTC. Its translation: CASRTGVSGEQYF. The chain couples TRBV12-3 or TRBV12-4 to TRBJ2-7; 8 bases align to TRBD1. V trimming: 6 bases; J trimming: 6 bases; junction bases outside the gene matches: 7. The CDR3 is 13 residues long.